The subject of this entry is one TCR beta chain. The target antigen is unknown. These data originate in a study of T cell responses to AZD1222 COVID-19 vaccine. Study-wide results and limits: Mapped onto spike, vaccine-associated CD4 TCRs spanned it and were dominant at 160-218 and 743-854.

Pooling was applied to second doses at about 4 or about 12 weeks. Sequencing used immunoSEQ multiplex PCR; TCRdb keeps in-frame clones, though not all of them. Among about 140,000 clones listed, 88% were seen once. Trimming shortened V by 4 bases and J by 4 bases, and 12 bases separated the two germline ends. The CDR3 spans 14 residues. The germline V gene has CDR1 SGHTA and CDR2 FQGNSA. The V call is TRBV7-2, the J call TRBJ2-3; no definite D call. The specimen comprised peripheral blood, sampled 28 days after the second AZD1222 dose. This receptor was obtained from an adult who received the AZD1222 COVID-19 vaccine. CDR3 sequence reads: CASSSHLVSDTQYF. As DNA, the CDR3 is TGTGCCAGCAGCTCGCATTTGGTTTCAGATACGCAGTATTTT.